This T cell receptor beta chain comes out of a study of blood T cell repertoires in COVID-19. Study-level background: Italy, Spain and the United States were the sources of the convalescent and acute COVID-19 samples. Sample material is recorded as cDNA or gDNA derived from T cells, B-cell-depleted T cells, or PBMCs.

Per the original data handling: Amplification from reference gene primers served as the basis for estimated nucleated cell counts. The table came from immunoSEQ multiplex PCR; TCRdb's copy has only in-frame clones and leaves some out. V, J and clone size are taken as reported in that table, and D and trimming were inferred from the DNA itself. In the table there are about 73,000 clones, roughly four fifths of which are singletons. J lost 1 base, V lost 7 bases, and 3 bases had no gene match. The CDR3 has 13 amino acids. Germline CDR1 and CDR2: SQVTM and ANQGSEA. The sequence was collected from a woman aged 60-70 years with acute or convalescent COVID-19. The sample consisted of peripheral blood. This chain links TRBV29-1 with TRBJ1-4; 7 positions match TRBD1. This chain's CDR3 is CSANRGTNEKLFF. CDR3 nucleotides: TGCAGCGCCAACAGGGGAACTAATGAAAAACTGTTTTTT.